This TCR beta chain comes out of a study of blood T cell repertoires in COVID-19. Background on the study: Samples came from the United States, Italy and Spain, spanning acute and convalescent COVID-19. Sources were T cells, B-cell-depleted T cells, or PBMCs; the material itself was cDNA or gDNA.

In the authors' methods: Estimates of nucleated cell counts were drawn from the amplification of reference gene primers. The repertoire was sequenced with immunoSEQ multiplex PCR; TCRdb's copy has only in-frame clones and lacks some. V, J and clone size were drawn from that table, and D and trimming were deduced from the DNA. This table has tens of thousands of clones, more than 75% appearing once. This sequence originates from a woman aged 60 to 75 with acute or convalescent COVID-19. The sequenced material came from peripheral blood.

The CDR3 loop reads CASSLVGFTEQETQYF. DNA of the CDR3: TGTGCCAGCAGCTTAGTGGGCTTCACAGAACAAGAGACCCAGTACTTC. The chain couples TRBV7-6 to TRBJ2-5, with D unclear. This CDR3 is 16 amino acids long. Germline lookup yields CDR1 SGHVS and CDR2 FNYEAQ. V lost 1 base and J 2 bases, leaving 14 bases between the germline ends.